The rows below give T cell receptor beta chains drawn from one sample of a study of T-cell reconstitution after alpha-beta-depleted transplantation in children. MiXCR, applied by TCRdb to the PCR reads, yields one record per CDR3 protein. The sample includes almost 500,000 distinct CDR3 sequences, about 11% of them seen just once. Source: PBMCs, taken before TCRalphabeta/CD19-depleted stem cell transplant. The receptors originated from a child aged 2-15 years with inherited bone marrow failure, due to receive a stem cell transplant. Each CDR3 is given with its conserved first and last residue. Only some rows state a clone size, as once, few, many or a class for expanded clones.

V gene,J gene,clone size,CDR3 protein
TRBV30,TRBJ2-5,-,CAFSPGGETQYF
TRBV4-3,TRBJ1-3,many,CASSQDGRSGNTIYF
TRBV4-3,TRBJ1-5,many,CASSQDGGGHQPQHF
TRBV7-2,TRBJ2-3,-,CASSDRAHTDTQYF
TRBV6-2/TRBV6-3,TRBJ2-7,-,CASSYAWGYEQYF
TRBV7-9,TRBJ1-2,many,CASSLANVLGGGYTF
TRBV5-1,TRBJ2-7,-,CASSWTSGRGYEQYF
TRBV7-9,TRBJ2-2,many,CASSLLQLAGAGELFF
TRBV3-1,TRBJ2-7,few,CASCQGVRGTDEQYF
TRBV25-1,TRBJ2-7,few,CASSETSGYDYEQYF
TRBV20-1,TRBJ1-5,many,CSATSWGENQPQHF
TRBV29-1,TRBJ2-1,many,CSVEYYLGLAGDNEQFF
TRBV28,TRBJ2-7,many,CASSKRRGAGPYEQYF
TRBV27,TRBJ1-1,-,CASSFGPGANTEAFF
TRBV4-3,TRBJ1-6,many,CASSQDMASYNSPLHF
TRBV7-2,TRBJ1-2,-,CASSLIQGAYGYTF
TRBV20-1,TRBJ2-1,few,CSARGGIYNEQFF
TRBV5-1,TRBJ2-7,many,CASSWTTGAYEQYF
TRBV5-1,TRBJ1-1,-,CASSYDARDGAEAFF
TRBV20-1,TRBJ2-7,-,CSGRDFETVHYEQYF
TRBV24-1,TRBJ2-1,-,CATSDPRTGGRRTSGENEQFF
TRBV30,TRBJ1-1,many,CAWAAEVWAFF
TRBV27,TRBJ1-2,many,CASSSAVANYGYTF
TRBV28,TRBJ2-7,many,CASSLFISPTGGRYEQYF
TRBV6-2/TRBV6-3,TRBJ2-1,many,CASSSPARPKFF
TRBV4-3,TRBJ1-2,many,CASSQDSRGPDGYTF
TRBV29-1,TRBJ2-6,many,CSVGRERGANVLTF
TRBV10-1,TRBJ2-1,few,CASSEWGLAENYNEQFF
TRBV28,TRBJ1-5,many,CASSLLGLLNQPQHF
TRBV5-5,TRBJ2-2,many,CASSEGGTSGYTGELFF
TRBV6-5,TRBJ2-2,few,CASSYSIGLAGVGGELFF
TRBV28,TRBJ2-1,many,CASSLIGGLVNEQFF
TRBV5-1,TRBJ1-1,many,CASSLIPDAEAFF
TRBV5-1,TRBJ2-3,many,CASSPLQGSLRWGTDTQYF
TRBV29-1,TRBJ2-5,few,CSVEVESVTQYF
TRBV25-1,TRBJ2-2,few,CASSRITSDTGELFF
TRBV20-1,TRBJ2-7,many,CSAQDRAYEQYF
TRBV11-1,TRBJ2-3,many,CASSLALRGAISTDTQYF
TRBV12-3/TRBV12-4,TRBJ2-2,few,CASSWKNTGELFF
TRBV5-1,TRBJ1-4,-,CASSPRGTGDEKLFF
TRBV3-1,TRBJ2-1,many,CASSPPSGWGNNEQFF
TRBV11-2,TRBJ2-3,many,CASSLVGTESTDTQYF